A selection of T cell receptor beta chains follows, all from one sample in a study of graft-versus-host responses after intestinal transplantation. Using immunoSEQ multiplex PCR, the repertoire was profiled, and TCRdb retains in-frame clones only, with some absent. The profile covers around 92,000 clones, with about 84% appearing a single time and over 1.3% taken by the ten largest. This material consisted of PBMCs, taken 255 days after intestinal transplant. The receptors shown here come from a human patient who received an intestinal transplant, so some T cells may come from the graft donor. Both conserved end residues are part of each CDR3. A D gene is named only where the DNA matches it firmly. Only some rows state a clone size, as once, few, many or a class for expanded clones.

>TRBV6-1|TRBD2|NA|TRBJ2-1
CASSEGDYHEQFF
TGTGCCAGCAGTGAAGGGGACTATCATGAGCAGTTCTTC
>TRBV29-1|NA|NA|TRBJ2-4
CSAWTLGLGIQYF
TGCAGCGCTTGGACTTTAGGGTTGGGCATTCAGTACTTC
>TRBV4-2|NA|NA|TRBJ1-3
CASSQDRVQGSSGNTIYF
TGTGCCAGCAGCCAAGATCGGGTACAGGGTTCCTCTGGAAACACCATATATTTT
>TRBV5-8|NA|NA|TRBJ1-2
CASSRKNYLYGYTF
TGTGCCAGCAGCCGAAAAAATTATCTTTATGGCTACACCTTC
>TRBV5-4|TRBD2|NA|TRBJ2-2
CASRWTRAGGPGELFF
TGTGCCAGCAGATGGACTAGGGCGGGGGGCCCCGGGGAGCTGTTTTTT
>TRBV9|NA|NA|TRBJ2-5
CASSGTGNWETQYF
TGTGCCAGCAGCGGTACGGGGAATTGGGAGACCCAGTACTTC
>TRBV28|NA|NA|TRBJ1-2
CARGVLGGDNYGYTF
TGTGCCAGAGGCGTTTTAGGGGGTGATAACTATGGCTACACCTTC
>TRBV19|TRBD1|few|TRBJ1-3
CASSIPTGQGFSGNTIYF
TGTGCCAGTAGTATACCGACTGGACAGGGCTTCTCTGGAAACACCATATATTTT
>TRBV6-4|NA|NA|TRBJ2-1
CASSLDGGSFNEQFF
TGTGCCAGCAGTTTGGACGGCGGATCCTTCAATGAGCAGTTCTTC
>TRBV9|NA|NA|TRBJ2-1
CASSVDGQTYNEQFF
TGTGCCAGCAGCGTAGACGGACAGACATACAATGAGCAGTTCTTC
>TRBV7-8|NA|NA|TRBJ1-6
CASSPGVANSPLHF
TGTGCCAGCAGCCCCGGGGTAGCCAATTCACCCCTCCACTTT
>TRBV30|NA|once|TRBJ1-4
CAWSVPQGLGEKLFF
TGTGCCTGGAGTGTACCGCAGGGATTAGGTGAAAAACTGTTTTTT
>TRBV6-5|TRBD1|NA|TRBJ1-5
CASSEQGGKQPQHF
TGTGCCAGCAGCGAGCAGGGGGGGAAGCAGCCCCAGCATTTT
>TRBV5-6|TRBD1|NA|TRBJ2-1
CASSLDGTGRHEQFF
TGTGCCAGCAGCTTGGATGGGACAGGGAGGCATGAGCAGTTCTTC
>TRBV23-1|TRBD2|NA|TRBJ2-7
CASRDYSYEQYF
TGCGCCAGCCGGGACTACTCCTACGAGCAGTACTTC
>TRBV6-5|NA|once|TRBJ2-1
CASSYSPPNEQFF
TGTGCCAGCAGTTACTCCCCCCCGAATGAGCAGTTCTTC
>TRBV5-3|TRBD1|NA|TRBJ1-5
CARSHYRGPQPQHF
TGTGCCAGAAGCCATTACAGGGGGCCCCAGCCCCAGCATTTT
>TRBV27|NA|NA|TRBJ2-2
CASRRLDNTGELFF
TGTGCCAGCAGGCGACTAGATAACACCGGGGAGCTGTTTTTT
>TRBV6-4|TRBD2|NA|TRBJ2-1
CASSGEAGSGEQFF
TGTGCCAGCAGTGGAGAAGCGGGGAGTGGTGAGCAGTTCTTC
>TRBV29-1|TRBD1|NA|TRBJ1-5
CSVGDRKNQPQHF
TGCAGCGTGGGGGACAGGAAAAATCAGCCCCAGCATTTT
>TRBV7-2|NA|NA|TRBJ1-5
CASSLVRDVYSNQPQHF
TGTGCCAGCAGCCTGGTTCGGGACGTCTATAGCAATCAGCCCCAGCATTTT
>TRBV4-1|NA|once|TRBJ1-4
CASSQVWGSNEKLFF
TGCGCCAGCAGCCAAGTTTGGGGGTCTAATGAAAAACTGTTTTTT
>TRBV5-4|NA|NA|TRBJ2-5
CASSLGGGGPQETQYF
TGTGCCAGCAGCTTGGGAGGGGGGGGCCCGCAAGAGACCCAGTACTTC
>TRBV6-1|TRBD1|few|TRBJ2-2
CASSSGTGEPGELFF
TGTGCCAGCAGTTCCGGGACAGGGGAGCCCGGGGAGCTGTTTTTT
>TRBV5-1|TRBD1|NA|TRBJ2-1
CASSFGRDRRDEQFF
TGCGCCAGCAGCTTTGGAAGGGACAGGAGGGATGAGCAGTTCTTC
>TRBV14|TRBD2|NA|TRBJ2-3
CAGSYSGSSPDTQYF
TGTGCCGGCAGTTATAGCGGGAGTTCTCCAGATACGCAGTATTTT
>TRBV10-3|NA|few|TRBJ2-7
CAIRQAYEQYF
TGTGCCATCAGGCAGGCCTACGAGCAGTACTTC
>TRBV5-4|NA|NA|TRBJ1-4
CASSFAGTNEKLFF
TGTGCCAGCAGCTTCGCAGGGACTAATGAAAAACTGTTTTTT
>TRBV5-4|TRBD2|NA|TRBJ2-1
CATQLDPGLAGYNEQFF
TGTGCCACCCAGCTGGATCCGGGACTAGCGGGGTACAATGAGCAGTTCTTC
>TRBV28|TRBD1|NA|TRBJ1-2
CASTSRGLGYTF
TGTGCCAGCACTTCCAGGGGGCTTGGCTACACCTTC
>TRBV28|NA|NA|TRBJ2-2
CASTGTSNTGELFF
TGTGCCAGCACCGGGACCTCGAACACCGGGGAGCTGTTTTTT
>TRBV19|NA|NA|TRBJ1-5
CASSAVFGLRQPQHF
TGTGCCAGTAGTGCCGTCTTTGGGTTGAGGCAGCCCCAGCATTTT
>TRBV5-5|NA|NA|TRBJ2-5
CASSLEGGRETQYF
TGTGCCAGCAGCTTGGAGGGGGGACGGGAGACCCAGTACTTC
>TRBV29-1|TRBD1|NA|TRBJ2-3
CSVEVGQGAADTQYF
TGCAGCGTTGAAGTGGGACAGGGGGCGGCAGATACGCAGTATTTT
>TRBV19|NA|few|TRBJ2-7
CASSNGPYEQYF
TGTGCCAGTAGTAATGGGCCCTACGAGCAGTACTTC
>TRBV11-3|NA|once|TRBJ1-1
CASSLDRGAEAFF
TGTGCCAGCAGCTTAGACAGGGGCGCTGAAGCTTTCTTT
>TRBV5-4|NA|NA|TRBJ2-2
CASSWRGTGELFF
TGTGCCAGCAGCTGGCGGGGCACCGGGGAGCTGTTTTTT
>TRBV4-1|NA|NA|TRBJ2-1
CASSLGLSNEQFF
TGCGCCAGCAGCCTGGGACTCAGCAATGAGCAGTTCTTC
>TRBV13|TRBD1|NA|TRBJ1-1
CASSPPTGDMNTEAFF
TGTGCCAGCAGCCCACCGACAGGGGATATGAACACTGAAGCTTTCTTT
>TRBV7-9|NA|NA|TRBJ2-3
CASSLGATDTQYF
TGTGCCAGCAGCCTCGGGGCCACAGATACGCAGTATTTT
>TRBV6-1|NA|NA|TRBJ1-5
CASSVGSLGNQPQHF
TGTGCCAGCAGTGTTGGCAGCCTTGGCAATCAGCCCCAGCATTTT
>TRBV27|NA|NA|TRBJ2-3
CASSSRGAGDTQYF
TGTGCCAGCAGTTCCCGGGGGGCCGGAGATACGCAGTATTTT
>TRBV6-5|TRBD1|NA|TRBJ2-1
CASSYGTANNEQFF
TGTGCCAGCAGTTACGGGACAGCCAACAATGAGCAGTTCTTC
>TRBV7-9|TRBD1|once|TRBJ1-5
CASSLPQGAQHF
TGTGCCAGCAGCTTACCGCAGGGGGCCCAGCATTTT
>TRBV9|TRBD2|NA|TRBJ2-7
CASSVGGSTYEQYF
TGTGCCAGCAGCGTTGGCGGGAGTACATACGAGCAGTACTTC
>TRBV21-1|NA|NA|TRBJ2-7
CASSPAYEQYF
TGTGCCAGCAGCCCGGCCTACGAGCAGTACTTC
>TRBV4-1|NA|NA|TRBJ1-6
CASSSFEYNSPLHF
TGCGCCAGCAGTTCGTTCGAGTATAATTCACCCCTCCACTTT
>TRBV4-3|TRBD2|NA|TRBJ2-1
CASSQAGLAGDNEQFF
TGCGCCAGCAGCCAAGCCGGACTAGCGGGGGACAATGAGCAGTTCTTC
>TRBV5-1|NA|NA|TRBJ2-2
CASSLASRETTNTGELFF
TGCGCCAGCAGCTTGGCGTCCAGGGAAACAACGAACACCGGGGAGCTGTTTTTT
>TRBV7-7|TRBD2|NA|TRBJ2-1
CASTRLAGDNEQFF
TGTGCTAGCACTCGACTAGCGGGGGACAATGAGCAGTTCTTC
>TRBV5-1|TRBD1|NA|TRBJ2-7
CASSLFTGTDSYEQYF
TGCGCCAGCAGCCTTTTTACCGGGACAGACTCCTACGAGCAGTACTTC
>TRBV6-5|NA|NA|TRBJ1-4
CASSYSGAGTEKLFF
TGTGCCAGCAGTTACTCTGGTGCAGGGACTGAAAAACTGTTTTTT
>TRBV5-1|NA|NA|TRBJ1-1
CASSLAGSNTEAFF
TGCGCCAGCAGCTTGGCAGGTTCGAACACTGAAGCTTTCTTT
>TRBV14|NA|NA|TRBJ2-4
CASSQKSGLAKNIQYF
TGTGCCAGCAGCCAAAAGTCCGGGCTCGCCAAAAACATTCAGTACTTC
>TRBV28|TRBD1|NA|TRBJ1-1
CASSYTGDDANTEAFF
TGTGCCAGCAGTTATACAGGGGACGATGCGAACACTGAAGCTTTCTTT
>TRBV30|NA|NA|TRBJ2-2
CAWSVLGPLGSGGELFF
TGTGCCTGGAGTGTACTAGGGCCCCTTGGGTCGGGCGGGGAGCTGTTTTTT
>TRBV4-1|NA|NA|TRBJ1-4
CASSQGSGGRRKLFF
TGCGCCAGCAGCCAAGGGTCGGGGGGCAGAAGAAAACTGTTTTTT
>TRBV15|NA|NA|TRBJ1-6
CATSRDQGRPNSPLHF
TGTGCCACCAGCAGAGATCAGGGGCGACCCAATTCACCCCTCCACTTT
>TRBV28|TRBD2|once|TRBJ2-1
CASSLWASGDLNEQFF
TGTGCCAGCAGTTTATGGGCTAGCGGGGACCTCAATGAGCAGTTCTTC